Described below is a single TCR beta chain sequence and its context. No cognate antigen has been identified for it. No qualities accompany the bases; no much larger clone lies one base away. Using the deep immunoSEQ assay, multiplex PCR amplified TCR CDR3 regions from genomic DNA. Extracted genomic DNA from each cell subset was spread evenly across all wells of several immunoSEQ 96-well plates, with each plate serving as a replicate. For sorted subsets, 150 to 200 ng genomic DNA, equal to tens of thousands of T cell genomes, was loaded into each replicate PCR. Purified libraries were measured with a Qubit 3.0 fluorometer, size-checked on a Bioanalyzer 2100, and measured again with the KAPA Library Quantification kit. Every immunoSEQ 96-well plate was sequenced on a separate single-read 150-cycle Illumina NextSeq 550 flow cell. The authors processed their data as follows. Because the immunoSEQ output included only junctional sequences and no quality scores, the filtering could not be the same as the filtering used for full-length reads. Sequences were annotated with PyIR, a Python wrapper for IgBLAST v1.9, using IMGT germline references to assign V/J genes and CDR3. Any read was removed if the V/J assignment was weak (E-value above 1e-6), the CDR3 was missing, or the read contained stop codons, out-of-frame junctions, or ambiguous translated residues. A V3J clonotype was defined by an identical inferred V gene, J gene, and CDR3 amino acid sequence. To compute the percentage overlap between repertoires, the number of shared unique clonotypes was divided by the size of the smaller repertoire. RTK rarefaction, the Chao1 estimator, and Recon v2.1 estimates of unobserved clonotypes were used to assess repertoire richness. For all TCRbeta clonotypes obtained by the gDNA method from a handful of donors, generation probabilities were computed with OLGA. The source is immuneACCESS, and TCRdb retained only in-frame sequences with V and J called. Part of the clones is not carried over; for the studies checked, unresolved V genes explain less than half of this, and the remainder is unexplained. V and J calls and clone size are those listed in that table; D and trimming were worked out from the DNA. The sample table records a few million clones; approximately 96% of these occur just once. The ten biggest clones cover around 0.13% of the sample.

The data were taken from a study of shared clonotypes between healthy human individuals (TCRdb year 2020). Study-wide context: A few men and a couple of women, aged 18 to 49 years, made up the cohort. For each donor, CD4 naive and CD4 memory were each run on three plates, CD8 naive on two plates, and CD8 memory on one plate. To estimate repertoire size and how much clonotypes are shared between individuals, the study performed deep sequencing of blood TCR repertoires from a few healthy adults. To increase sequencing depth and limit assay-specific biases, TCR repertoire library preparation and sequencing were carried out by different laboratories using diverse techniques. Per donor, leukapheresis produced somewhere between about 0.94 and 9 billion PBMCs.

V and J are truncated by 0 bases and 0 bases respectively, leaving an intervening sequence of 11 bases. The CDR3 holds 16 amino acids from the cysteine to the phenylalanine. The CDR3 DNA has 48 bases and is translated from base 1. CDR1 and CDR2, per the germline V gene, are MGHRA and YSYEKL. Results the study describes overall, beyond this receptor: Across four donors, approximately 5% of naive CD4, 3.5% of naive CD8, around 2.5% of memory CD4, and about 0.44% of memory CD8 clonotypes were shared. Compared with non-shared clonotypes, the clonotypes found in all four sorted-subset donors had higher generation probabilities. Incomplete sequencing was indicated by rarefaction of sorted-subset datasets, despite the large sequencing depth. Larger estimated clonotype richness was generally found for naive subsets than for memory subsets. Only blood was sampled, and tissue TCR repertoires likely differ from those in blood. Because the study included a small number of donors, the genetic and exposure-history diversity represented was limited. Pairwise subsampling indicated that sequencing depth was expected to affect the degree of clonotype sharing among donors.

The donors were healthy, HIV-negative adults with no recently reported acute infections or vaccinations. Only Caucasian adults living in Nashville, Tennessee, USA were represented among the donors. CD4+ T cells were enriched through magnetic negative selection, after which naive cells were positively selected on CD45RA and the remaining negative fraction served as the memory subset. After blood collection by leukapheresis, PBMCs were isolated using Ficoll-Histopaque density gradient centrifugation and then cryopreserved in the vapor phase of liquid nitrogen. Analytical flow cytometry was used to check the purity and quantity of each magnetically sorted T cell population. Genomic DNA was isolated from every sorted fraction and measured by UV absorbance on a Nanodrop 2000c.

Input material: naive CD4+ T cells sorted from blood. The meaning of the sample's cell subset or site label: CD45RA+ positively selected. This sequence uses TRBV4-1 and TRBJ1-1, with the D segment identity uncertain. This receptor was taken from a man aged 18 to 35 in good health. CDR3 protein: CASSQDTRLMNTEAFF. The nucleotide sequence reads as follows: TGCGCCAGCAGCCAAGATACACGACTCATGAACACTGAAGCTTTCTTT.